This TCR beta chain stems from a study of blood T cell repertoires in COVID-19. Study at large: Sites across the United States, Italy and Spain contributed samples from acute and convalescent COVID-19. In each case, the material was cDNA or gDNA derived from T cells, B-cell-depleted T cells, or PBMCs.

The CDR3 is 13 amino acids. The germline V gene encodes CDR1 SGHAT and CDR2 FQNNGV. With 0 bases removed from V and 5 bases from J, the gap between germline ends came to 5 bases. As originally analysed: Amplification from reference gene primers served as the basis for estimated nucleated cell counts. Assay: immunoSEQ multiplex PCR; the TCRdb copy retains only in-frame clones and omits some. From that table come the V and J calls and clone size; the DNA was used to work out D and trimming. The table records some 250,000 clones, over 80% of them present only once. Sample: peripheral blood. J is TRBJ1-5 and V is TRBV11-2; perhaps TRBD1 as D (5 bases). This receptor was taken from a man aged 40-49 years with acute or convalescent COVID-19. The CDR3 DNA follows: TGTGCCAGCAGCTTAGACAGGGATCAGCCCCAGCATTTT. As protein: CASSLDRDQPQHF.